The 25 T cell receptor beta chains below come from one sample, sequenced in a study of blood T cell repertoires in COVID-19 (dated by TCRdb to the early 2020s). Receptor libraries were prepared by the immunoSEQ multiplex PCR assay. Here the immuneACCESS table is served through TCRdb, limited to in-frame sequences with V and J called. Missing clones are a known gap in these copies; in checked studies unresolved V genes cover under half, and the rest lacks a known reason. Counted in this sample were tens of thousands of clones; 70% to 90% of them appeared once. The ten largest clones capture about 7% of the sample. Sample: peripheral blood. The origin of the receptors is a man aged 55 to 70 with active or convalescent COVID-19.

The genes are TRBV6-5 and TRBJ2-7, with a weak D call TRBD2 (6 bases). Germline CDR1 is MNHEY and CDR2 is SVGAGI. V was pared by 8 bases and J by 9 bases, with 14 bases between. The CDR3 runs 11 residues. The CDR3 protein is CASGDFFGQYF. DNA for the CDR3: TGTGCCAGCGGGGACTTCTTCGGGCAGTACTTC.

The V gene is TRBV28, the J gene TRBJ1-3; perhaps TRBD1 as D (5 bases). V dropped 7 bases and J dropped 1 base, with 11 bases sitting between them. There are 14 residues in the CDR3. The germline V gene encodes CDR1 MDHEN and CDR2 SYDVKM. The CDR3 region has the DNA TGTGCCAGCACTACCGGGGGTTCTGGAAACACCATATATTTT. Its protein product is CASTTGGSGNTIYF.

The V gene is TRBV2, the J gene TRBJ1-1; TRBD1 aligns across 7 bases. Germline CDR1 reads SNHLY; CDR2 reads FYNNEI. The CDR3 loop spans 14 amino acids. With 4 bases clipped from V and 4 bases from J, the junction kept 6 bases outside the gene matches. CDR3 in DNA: TGTGCCAGCAGTGGAGTGACAGGGACCACTGAAGCTTTCTTT. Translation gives CASSGVTGTTEAFF.

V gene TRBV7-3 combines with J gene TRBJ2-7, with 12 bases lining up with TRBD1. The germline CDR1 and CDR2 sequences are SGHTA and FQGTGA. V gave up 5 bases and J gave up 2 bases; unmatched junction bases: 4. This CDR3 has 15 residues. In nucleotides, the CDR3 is TGTGCCAGCAGCCAATGGGACAGGGGGCCCTACGAGCAGTACTTC. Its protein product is CASSQWDRGPYEQYF.

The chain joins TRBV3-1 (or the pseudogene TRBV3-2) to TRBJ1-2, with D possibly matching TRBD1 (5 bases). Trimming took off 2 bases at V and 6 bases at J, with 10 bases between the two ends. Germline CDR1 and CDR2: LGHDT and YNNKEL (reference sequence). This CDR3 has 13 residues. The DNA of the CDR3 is TGTGCCAGCAGCCAATCCTTAGGGGATGGCTACACCTTC. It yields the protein CASSQSLGDGYTF.

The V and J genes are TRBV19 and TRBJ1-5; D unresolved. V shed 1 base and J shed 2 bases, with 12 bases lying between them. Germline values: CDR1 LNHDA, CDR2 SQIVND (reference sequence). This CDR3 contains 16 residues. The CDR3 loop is CASSIGAGQGNQPQHF. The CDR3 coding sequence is TGTGCCAGTAGTATAGGTGCGGGCCAGGGCAATCAGCCCCAGCATTTT. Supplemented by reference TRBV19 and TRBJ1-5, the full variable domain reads DGGITQSPKYLFRKEGQNVTLSCEQNLNHDAMYWYRQDPGQGLRLIYYSQIVNDFQKGDIAEGYSVSREKKESFPLTVTSAQKNPTAFYLCASSIGAGQGNQPQHFGDGTRLSIL.

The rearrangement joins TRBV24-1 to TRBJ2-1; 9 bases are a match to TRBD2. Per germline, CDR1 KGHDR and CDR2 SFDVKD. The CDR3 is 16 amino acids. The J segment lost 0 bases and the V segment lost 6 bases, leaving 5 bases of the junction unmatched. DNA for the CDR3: TGTGCCACCAGTATCAGCGGGGGGCTCTCCTACAATGAGCAGTTCTTC. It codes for CATSISGGLSYNEQFF.

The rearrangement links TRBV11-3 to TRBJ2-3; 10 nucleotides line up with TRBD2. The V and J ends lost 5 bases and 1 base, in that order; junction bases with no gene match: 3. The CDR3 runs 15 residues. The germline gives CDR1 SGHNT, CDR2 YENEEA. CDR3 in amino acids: CASSTGTSGTDTQYF. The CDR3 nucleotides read TGTGCCAGCAGCACCGGGACTAGCGGCACAGATACGCAGTATTTT.

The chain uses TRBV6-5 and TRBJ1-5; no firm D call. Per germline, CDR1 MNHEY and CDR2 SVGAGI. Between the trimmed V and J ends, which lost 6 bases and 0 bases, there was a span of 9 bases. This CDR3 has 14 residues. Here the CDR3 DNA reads TGTGCCAGCAGGTACACAAATAGCAATCAGCCCCAGCATTTT. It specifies CASRYTNSNQPQHF.

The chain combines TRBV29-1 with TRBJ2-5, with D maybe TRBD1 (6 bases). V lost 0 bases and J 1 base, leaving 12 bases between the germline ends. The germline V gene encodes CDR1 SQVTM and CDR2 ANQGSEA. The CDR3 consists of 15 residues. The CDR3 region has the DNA TGCAGCGTTGAAGATCAGGGGTGGGTCCAAGAGACCCAGTACTTC. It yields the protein CSVEDQGWVQETQYF.

The CDR3: CASSLTLSRVAEAFF. CDR3 in DNA: TGCGCCAGCAGCTTGACCCTCTCGCGGGTCGCTGAAGCTTTCTTT. This chain connects TRBV5-1 to TRBJ1-1; D gene unclear. The CDR3 totals 15 residues. V was cut by 1 base and J by 6 bases, with 16 bases left in between. The germline CDR1 and CDR2 sequences are SGHRS and YFSETQ.

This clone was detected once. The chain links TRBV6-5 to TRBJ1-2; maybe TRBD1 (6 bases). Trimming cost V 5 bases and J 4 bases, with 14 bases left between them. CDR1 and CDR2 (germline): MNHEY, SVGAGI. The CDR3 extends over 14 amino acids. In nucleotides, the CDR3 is TGTGCCAGCAGTAATCCTGGGGGCCTCTATGGCTACACCTTC. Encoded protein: CASSNPGGLYGYTF.

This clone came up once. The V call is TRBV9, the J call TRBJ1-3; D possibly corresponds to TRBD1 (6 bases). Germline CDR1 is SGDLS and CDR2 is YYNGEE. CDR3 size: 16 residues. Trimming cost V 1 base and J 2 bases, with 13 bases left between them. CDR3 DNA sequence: TGTGCCAGCAGCGTACTCCCTACAGGGACTGGAAACACCATATATTTT. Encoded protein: CASSVLPTGTGNTIYF.

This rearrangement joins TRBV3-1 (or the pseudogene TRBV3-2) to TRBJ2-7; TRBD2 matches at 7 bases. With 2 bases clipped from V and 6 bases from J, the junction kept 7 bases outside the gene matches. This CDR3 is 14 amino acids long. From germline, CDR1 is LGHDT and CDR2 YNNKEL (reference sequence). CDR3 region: CASSQWLAVGEQYF. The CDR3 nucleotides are TGTGCCAGCAGCCAATGGCTAGCGGTTGGCGAGCAGTACTTC.

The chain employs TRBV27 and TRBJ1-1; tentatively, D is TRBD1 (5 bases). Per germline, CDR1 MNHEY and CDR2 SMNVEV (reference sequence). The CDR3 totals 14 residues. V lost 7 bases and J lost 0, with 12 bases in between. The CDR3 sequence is CASKDQQVNTEAFF. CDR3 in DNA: TGTGCCAGCAAAGACCAACAGGTGAACACTGAAGCTTTCTTT.

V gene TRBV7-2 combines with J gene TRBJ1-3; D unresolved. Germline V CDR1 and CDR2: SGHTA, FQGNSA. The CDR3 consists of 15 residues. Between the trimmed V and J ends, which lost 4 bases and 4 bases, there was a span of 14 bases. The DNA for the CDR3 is TGTGCCAGCAGCTCCCAGAATTTGCAAGGAAACACCATATATTTT. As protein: CASSSQNLQGNTIYF.

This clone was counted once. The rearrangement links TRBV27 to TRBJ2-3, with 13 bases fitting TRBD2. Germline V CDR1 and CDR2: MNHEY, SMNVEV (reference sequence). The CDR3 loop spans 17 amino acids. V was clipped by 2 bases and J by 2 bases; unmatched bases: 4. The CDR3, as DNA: TGTGCCAGCAGTTTAAGGACTAGCGGGGGTTACACAGATACGCAGTATTTT. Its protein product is CASSLRTSGGYTDTQYF.

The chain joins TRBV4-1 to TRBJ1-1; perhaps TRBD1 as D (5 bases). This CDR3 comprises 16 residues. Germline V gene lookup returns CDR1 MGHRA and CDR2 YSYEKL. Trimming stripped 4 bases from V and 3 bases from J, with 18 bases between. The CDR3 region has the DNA TGCGCCAGCAGCCGAGGGGAGGGGACGGGGGACACTGAAGCTTTCTTT. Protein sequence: CASSRGEGTGDTEAFF.

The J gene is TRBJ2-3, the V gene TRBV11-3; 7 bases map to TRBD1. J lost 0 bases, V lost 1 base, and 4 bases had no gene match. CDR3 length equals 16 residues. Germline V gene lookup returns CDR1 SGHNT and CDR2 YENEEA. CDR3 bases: TGTGCCAGCAGCTTAGGGCAGGGGGAGAGCACAGATACGCAGTATTTT. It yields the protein CASSLGQGESTDTQYF.

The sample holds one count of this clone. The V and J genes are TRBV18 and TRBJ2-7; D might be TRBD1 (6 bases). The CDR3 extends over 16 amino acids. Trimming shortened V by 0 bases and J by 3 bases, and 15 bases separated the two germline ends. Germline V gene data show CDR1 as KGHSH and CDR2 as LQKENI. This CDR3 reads CASSPPISQGHYEQYF. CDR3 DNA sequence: TGTGCCAGCTCACCACCCATCAGCCAGGGACACTACGAGCAGTACTTC.

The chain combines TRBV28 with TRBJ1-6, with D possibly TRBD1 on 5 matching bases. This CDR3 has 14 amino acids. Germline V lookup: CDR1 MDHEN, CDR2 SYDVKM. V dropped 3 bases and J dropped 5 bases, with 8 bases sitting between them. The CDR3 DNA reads TGTGCCAGCAGTTTCGGCAGGGATAATTCACCCCTCCACTTT. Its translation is CASSFGRDNSPLHF. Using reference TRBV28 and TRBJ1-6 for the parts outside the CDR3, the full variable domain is DVKVTQSSRYLVKRTGEKVFLECVQDMDHENMFWYRQDPGLGLRLIYFSYDVKMKEKGDIPEGYSVSREKKERFSLILESASTNQTSMYLCASSFGRDNSPLHFGNGTRLTVT.

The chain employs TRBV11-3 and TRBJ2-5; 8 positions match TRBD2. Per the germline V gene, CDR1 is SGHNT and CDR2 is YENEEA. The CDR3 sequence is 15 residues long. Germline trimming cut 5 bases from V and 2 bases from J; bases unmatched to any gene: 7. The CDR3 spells CASSGRVAGQETQYF. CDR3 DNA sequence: TGTGCCAGCAGCGGCCGTGTAGCGGGACAAGAGACCCAGTACTTC.

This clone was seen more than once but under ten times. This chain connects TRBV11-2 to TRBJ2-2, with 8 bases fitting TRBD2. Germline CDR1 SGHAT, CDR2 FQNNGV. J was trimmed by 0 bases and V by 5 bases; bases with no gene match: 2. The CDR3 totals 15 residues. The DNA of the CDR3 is TGTGCCAGCAGCCGGCGGGGGGCGAACACCGGGGAGCTGTTTTTT. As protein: CASSRRGANTGELFF.

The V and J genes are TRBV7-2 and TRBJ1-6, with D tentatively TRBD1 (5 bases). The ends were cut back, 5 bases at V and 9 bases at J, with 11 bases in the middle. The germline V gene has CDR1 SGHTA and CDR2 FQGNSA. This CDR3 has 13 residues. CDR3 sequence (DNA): TGTGCCAGCAGCCAATGGACAAGTTCACCCCTCCACTTT. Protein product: CASSQWTSSPLHF.

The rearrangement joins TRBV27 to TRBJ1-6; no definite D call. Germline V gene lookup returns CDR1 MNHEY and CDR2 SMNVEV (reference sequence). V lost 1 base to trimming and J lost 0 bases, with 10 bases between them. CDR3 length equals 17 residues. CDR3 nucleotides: TGTGCCAGCAGTTTATATTCGTTCAGCTCCTATAATTCACCCCTCCACTTT. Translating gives CASSLYSFSSYNSPLHF.